The rows below give T cell receptor beta chains drawn from one sample of a study of OX40 agonist ivuxolimab in advanced cancers. Using immunoSEQ multiplex PCR, the repertoire was profiled, and TCRdb retains in-frame clones only, with some absent. The sample lists over 55,000 clones; 91% were seen once. The input for sequencing was CD4+ or CD8+ T cells sorted from blood, taken in a trial of the OX40 agonist ivuxolimab. These receptors were taken from an adult with an advanced solid tumor such as melanoma, head and neck, liver or kidney cancer. Each CDR3 is given without its conserved first and last residue.

V | CDR3
TRBV19 | ASRDRAGGSGANVLT
TRBV18 | ASSPLRGSDTEAF
TRBV5-4 | ASSQPGQGSKETQY
TRBV6-5 | ASSPGPSVGYEQY
TRBV7-3 | ASSLGPDDNSPLH
TRBV10-3 | AITASNTDTQY
TRBV25-1 | ASTPGTRSSPLH
TRBV4-1 | ASSQDRGTSGVYNEQF
TRBV6-6 | ASNLQESYGYT
TRBV6-6 | ASSRTGQTEAF